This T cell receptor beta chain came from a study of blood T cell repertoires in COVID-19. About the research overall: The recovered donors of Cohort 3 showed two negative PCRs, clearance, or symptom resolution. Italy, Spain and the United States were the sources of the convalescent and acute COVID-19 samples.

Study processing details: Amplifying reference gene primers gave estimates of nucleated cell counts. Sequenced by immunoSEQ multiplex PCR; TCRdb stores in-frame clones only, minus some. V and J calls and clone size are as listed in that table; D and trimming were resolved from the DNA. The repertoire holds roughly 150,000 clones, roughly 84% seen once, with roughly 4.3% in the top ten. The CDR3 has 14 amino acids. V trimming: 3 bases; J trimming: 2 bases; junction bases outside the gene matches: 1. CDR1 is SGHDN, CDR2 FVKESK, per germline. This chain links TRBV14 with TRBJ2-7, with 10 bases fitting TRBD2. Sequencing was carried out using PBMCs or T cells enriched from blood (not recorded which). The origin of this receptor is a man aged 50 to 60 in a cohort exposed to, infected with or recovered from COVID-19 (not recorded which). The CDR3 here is CASSHTSGAYEQYF. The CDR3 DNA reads TGTGCCAGCAGCCATACTAGCGGGGCCTACGAGCAGTACTTC.